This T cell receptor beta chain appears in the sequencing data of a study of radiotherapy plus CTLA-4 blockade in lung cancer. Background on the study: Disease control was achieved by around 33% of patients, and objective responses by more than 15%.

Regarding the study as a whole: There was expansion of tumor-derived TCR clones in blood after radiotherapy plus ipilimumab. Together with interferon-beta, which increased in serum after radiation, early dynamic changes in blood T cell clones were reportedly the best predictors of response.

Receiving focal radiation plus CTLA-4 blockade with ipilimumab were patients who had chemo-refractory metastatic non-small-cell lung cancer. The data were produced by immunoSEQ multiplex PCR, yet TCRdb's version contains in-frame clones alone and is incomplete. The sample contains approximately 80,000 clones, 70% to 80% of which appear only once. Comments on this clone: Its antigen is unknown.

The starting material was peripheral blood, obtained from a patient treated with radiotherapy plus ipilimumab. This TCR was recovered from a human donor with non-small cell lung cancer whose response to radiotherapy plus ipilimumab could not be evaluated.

The CDR3, as DNA: TGCGCCAGCAGCCGAGCGGGAGAGGCGCAGTATTTT. This codes for CASSRAGEAQYF. V usage is TRBV4-1 and J usage is TRBJ2-3; 8 nucleotides align to TRBD2. J lost 10 bases, V lost 4 bases, and 4 bases had no gene match. Germline V CDR1 and CDR2: MGHRA, YSYEKL. The CDR3 loop spans 12 amino acids.